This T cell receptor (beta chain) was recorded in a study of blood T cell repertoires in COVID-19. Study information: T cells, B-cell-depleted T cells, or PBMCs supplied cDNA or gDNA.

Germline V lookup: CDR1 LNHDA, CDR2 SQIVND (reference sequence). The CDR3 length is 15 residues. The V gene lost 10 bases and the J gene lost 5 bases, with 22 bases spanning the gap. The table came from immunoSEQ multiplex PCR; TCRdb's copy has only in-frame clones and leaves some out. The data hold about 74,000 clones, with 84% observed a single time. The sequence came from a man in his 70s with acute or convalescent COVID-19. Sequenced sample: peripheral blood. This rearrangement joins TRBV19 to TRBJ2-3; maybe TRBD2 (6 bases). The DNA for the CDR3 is TGTGCCACCTCCCTACTAGCAAGTCCGGGAGATACGCAGTATTTT. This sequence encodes CATSLLASPGDTQYF.